This T cell receptor beta chain was sequenced in a study of T cell repertoires in cytomegalovirus infection. Study findings and constraints: In two of eight donors, the top clonotype was HLA-C-restricted CMV-specific. Summed frequency of public TCR beta families distinguished CMV carriers with the relevant HLA.

This clonotype was counted at least ten times. The antigen remains undetermined. One entry per CDR3 protein, called by TCRdb with MiXCR from the reads. Altogether approximately 150,000 distinct CDR3 sequences are present, more than 15% being singletons, with the ten largest covering 15% to 20%. CDR1 and CDR2 from the germline V gene are SGHVS and FNYEAQ. This CDR3 is 14 amino acids long. V gave up 5 bases and J gave up 5 bases; unmatched junction bases: 7. This chain uses TRBV7-6 with TRBJ2-5, with 8 bases fitting TRBD2. This TCR derives from a human donor in good health (CMV status not recorded). Some clones in this sample may be carry-over from other donors' samples. The sequenced sample was CD8+ T cells from PBMCs. CDR3 region: CASSHSGRYETQYF. CDR3 nucleotides: TGTGCCAGCAGCCACAGCGGGAGATACGAGACCCAGTACTTC.